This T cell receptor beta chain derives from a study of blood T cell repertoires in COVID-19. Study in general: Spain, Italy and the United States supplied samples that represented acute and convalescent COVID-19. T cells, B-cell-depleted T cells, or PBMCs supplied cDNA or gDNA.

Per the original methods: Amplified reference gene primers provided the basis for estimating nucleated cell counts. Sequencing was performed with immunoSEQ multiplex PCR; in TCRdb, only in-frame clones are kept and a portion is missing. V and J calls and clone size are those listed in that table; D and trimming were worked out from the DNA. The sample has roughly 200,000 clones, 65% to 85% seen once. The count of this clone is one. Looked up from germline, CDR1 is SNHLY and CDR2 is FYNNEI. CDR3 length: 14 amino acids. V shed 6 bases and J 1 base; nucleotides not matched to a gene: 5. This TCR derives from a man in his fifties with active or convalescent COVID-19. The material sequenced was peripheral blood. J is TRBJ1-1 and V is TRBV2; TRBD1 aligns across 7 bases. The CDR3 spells CASSARQGNTEAFF. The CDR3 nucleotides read TGTGCCAGCAGCGCACGACAGGGGAACACTGAAGCTTTCTTT. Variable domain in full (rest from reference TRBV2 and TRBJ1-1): EPEVTQTPSHQVTQMGQEVILRCVPISNHLYFYWYRQILGQKVEFLVSFYNNEISEKSEIFDDQFSVERPDGSNFTLKIRSTKLEDSAMYFCASSARQGNTEAFFGQGTRLTVV.